This T cell receptor beta chain was found in a study of T cells after yellow fever vaccination. Across the study: For low cell numbers, libraries were made with SMART-Seq v4 Ultra Low Input. Study findings and constraints: The study re-detected most primary-vaccination clones after the booster (under 97% CD4, around 89% CD8).

This clonotype came up many times. Its antigen is as yet unknown. By 5'RACE template switching, TCR cDNA was produced, with a universal primer site and UMIs added in the process. TCRdb called the 5' RACE reads again in MiXCR, with one record for every CDR3 protein. The sample lists around 310,000 distinct CDR3 sequences, approximately 4.3% occurring once. Trimming removed 0 bases from V and 3 bases from J, with 6 bases in between. Germline CDR1 is LGHNA and CDR2 is YSLEER. The CDR3 is 13 amino acids. The chain carries TRBV4-3 and TRBJ2-7, with no clear D. The specimen comprised PBMCs, sampled 15 days after the yellow fever booster vaccination. This sequence was found in a man between 18 and 29 years old who received the YFV17D yellow fever vaccine. The CDR3 sequence: CASSQDTLYEQYF. The CDR3 region has the DNA TGCGCCAGCAGCCAAGATACCCTCTACGAGCAGTACTTC.